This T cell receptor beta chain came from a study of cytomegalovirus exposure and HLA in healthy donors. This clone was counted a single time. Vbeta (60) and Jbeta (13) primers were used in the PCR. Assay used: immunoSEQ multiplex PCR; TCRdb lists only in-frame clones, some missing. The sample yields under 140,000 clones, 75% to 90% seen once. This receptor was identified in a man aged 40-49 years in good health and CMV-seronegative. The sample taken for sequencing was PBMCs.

CDR3 nucleotides: TGCGCCAGCAGCTTGGACGCGACTAATGAAAAACTGTTTTTT. This encodes CASSLDATNEKLFF. V and J are TRBV5-1 and TRBJ1-4; D uncertain. The CDR3 is made up of 14 amino acids. Trimming pared 0 bases from V and 2 bases from J, leaving 5 bases between. Germline assignment: CDR1 SGHRS and CDR2 YFSETQ.